This is a list of T cell receptor beta chains from one sample in a study of blood T cell repertoires in COVID-19. This table comes from immunoSEQ multiplex PCR, and its TCRdb copy is limited to in-frame clones, with some not included. The table records more than 85,000 clones, approximately 80% of them present only once. The specimen sequenced was peripheral blood. These receptors were taken from a man between 60 and 75 years old with acute or convalescent COVID-19. CDR3s include the opening cysteine and the closing phenylalanine or tryptophan.

CDR3,V,J
CASSPTGGAGGDTQYF,TRBV7-2,TRBJ2-3
CASGSSLGGGFGNEQFF,TRBV12-5,TRBJ2-1
CASRNENLNEKLFF,TRBV19,TRBJ1-4
CASSTRGTGRRNTIYF,TRBV19,TRBJ1-3
CASSLDMNTEAFF,TRBV5-1,TRBJ1-1
CATSRDPGSYNEQFF,TRBV15,TRBJ2-1
CASCQSETQYF,TRBV6-6,TRBJ2-5
CASISSAGSFQGYTF,TRBV3-1/TRBV3-2,TRBJ1-2
CASSYTGDGGDTQYF,TRBV7-2,TRBJ2-3
CASSIGTGDPTDTQYF,TRBV5-1,TRBJ2-3
CASSSDGRGTDTQYF,TRBV5-8,TRBJ2-3
CATSDLGRGDTQYF,TRBV24-1,TRBJ2-3
CASCRTGGSNQPQHF,TRBV19,TRBJ1-5
CASSSGITPVETQYF,TRBV7-6,TRBJ2-5
CASSIGQARDEKLFF,TRBV5-1,TRBJ1-4
CASSHAGGYTF,TRBV11-2,TRBJ1-2
CASSPSGEGGTEAFF,TRBV11-3,TRBJ1-1
CASKRNSNQPQHF,TRBV19,TRBJ1-5
CASSFQAHTDTQYF,TRBV27,TRBJ2-3
CSVMTGGPYEQYF,TRBV29-1,TRBJ2-7
CASSLGLGNTEAFF,TRBV11-3,TRBJ1-1
CASSAGTHSTDTQYF,TRBV14,TRBJ2-3
CASRFNRGNTEAFF,TRBV6-5,TRBJ1-1
CASSRNGLATSTGTEAFF,TRBV18,TRBJ1-1
CASSLQGNTEAFF,TRBV5-1,TRBJ1-1
CASSQGTQNEKLFF,TRBV4-1,TRBJ1-4
CSNGPYNEQFF,TRBV20-1,TRBJ2-1
CASSDPMGGLSYEQYF,TRBV6-1,TRBJ2-7
CSASPLYEQYF,TRBV20-1,TRBJ2-7
CASSQETGQYQETQYF,TRBV3-1/TRBV3-2,TRBJ2-5
CASRGQEENEAFF,TRBV6-5,TRBJ1-1
CASSQTGKRGSGELFF,TRBV4-1,TRBJ2-2
CASSSVAGGLYEQFF,TRBV5-4,TRBJ2-1
CASSVGAGGSGNQPQHF,TRBV9,TRBJ1-5
CASSKGSLADNEQFF,TRBV21-1,TRBJ2-1
CASSFSGGGTQYF,TRBV11-2,TRBJ2-5
CASSLGLAGLTSNEQFF,TRBV7-8,TRBJ2-1
CAGAGGGETQYF,TRBV30,TRBJ2-5
CASDRDRGEETQYF,TRBV27,TRBJ2-5
CASSQDEHSSGNTIYF,TRBV4-1,TRBJ1-3
CASSPLKGALYGYTF,TRBV7-9,TRBJ1-2
CASSEQGEGQPQHF,TRBV2,TRBJ1-5
CASSGRLAAYNEQFF,TRBV11-2,TRBJ2-1
CASTWGTGSGYGYTF,TRBV5-1,TRBJ1-2
CASSLDEAYNEQFF,TRBV5-1,TRBJ2-1
CASSLARGDTEAFF,TRBV5-1,TRBJ1-1
CASNPEHGGFTGELFF,TRBV4-2,TRBJ2-2
CASSRGGEQFF,TRBV18,TRBJ2-1
CASSSSPQAWWGYTF,TRBV28,TRBJ1-2
CASSPDGRGYGYTF,TRBV18,TRBJ1-2
CASGPTGYPPYSYNEQFF,TRBV27,TRBJ2-1
CAISDLGGGRPYEQYF,TRBV10-3,TRBJ2-7
CASSRQGALSGANVLTF,TRBV27,TRBJ2-6
CASSDGHLSNEKLFF,TRBV6-1,TRBJ1-4
CASMARVNTEAFF,TRBV11-3,TRBJ1-1
CASSYGGGETQYF,TRBV7-2,TRBJ2-5